Detailed here is one TCR beta chain. This entry belongs to a study of T-cell memory formation after mild COVID-19. TCRdb redid the calling of the 5' RACE reads with MiXCR, one entry per CDR3 protein. There are roughly 190,000 distinct CDR3 sequences in the sample; about 27% occur only once, and roughly an eighth lies in the top ten. Trimming left V 0 bases short and J 4 bases short, with 9 bases between. The CDR3 has 14 residues. Germline V gives CDR1 GTSNPN, CDR2 SVGIG (reference sequence). The sequencing input was PBMCs or a T cell subset sorted from them (not recorded which). The V gene is TRBV30, the J gene TRBJ1-4; D may be TRBD1 (5 bases). This receptor was taken from an adult woman who had mild COVID-19 (a few samples of this study predate the infection). Cell type and time point are not known. Here the CDR3 DNA reads TGTGCCTGGAGTGTCGGGGCTGGTAATGAAAAACTGTTTTTT. As protein: CAWSVGAGNEKLFF.